Following are 3 T cell receptor beta chains from one sample sequenced in a study of T cells in Graves' hyperthyroidism and ophthalmopathy. RNA transcripts were the template for amplifying TCR beta CDR3 regions. HTBI primers were used for first-round RT-PCR of the TCR CDR3. One entry per CDR3 protein results from TCRdb running MiXCR on the multiplex PCR reads. The sample yields hundreds of thousands of distinct CDR3 sequences, 24% seen once. The sequenced sample was blood. These receptors originate from a woman in her thirties with Graves' ophthalmopathy.

The V gene is TRBV12-3 or TRBV12-4, the J gene TRBJ2-2, with 8 bases that match TRBD1. Losses at the gene ends were 2 bases for V and 5 bases for J; bases not matched to a gene: 7. The CDR3 is made up of 16 amino acids. The CDR3 protein is CASSLRTGGGTGELFF. The CDR3 DNA follows: TGTGCCAGCAGTTTACGCACAGGGGGTGGAACCGGGGAGCTGTTTTTT.

This clonotype was seen at least ten times. The V and J genes are TRBV20-1 and TRBJ2-5; TRBD2 matches at 9 bases. The germline V gene encodes CDR1 DFQATT and CDR2 SNEGSKA (reference sequence). V lost 6 bases, J lost 4 bases, and 6 bases stayed unmatched. There are 13 residues in the CDR3. In DNA, the CDR3 is TGCAGTGCAGTCGATAGCGGGGGAGAGACCCAGTACTTC. Translating it yields CSAVDSGGETQYF.

The sample holds a few counts of this clonotype. The chain links TRBV7-8 to TRBJ2-5; D unresolved. Germline assignment: CDR1 SGHVS and CDR2 FQNEAQ. Trimming stripped 6 bases from V and 2 bases from J, with 13 bases between. This CDR3 spans 14 amino acids. CDR3 nucleotide sequence: TGTGCCAGCAGACTCCAGGAGTTACAAGAGACCCAGTACTTC. Protein: CASRLQELQETQYF.